This T cell receptor (beta chain) was sequenced for a study of cytomegalovirus exposure and HLA in healthy donors. Worth noting for this clone: Its antigen is unidentified.

Healthy people donating bone marrow made up the donors. The PCR made use of 60 Vbeta and 13 Jbeta primers. The data were produced by immunoSEQ multiplex PCR, yet TCRdb's version contains in-frame clones alone and is incomplete. Of 180,000 or so clones in the sample, approximately 73% are singletons; the top ten hold 2% to 3%. Study results and limitations: Rarity characterized most TCR sequences, yet some public TCRs appeared in many donors.

Trimming took 2 bases from V and 2 from J, leaving 7 bases between them. Looked up from germline, CDR1 is GTSNPN and CDR2 is SVGIG (reference sequence). This CDR3 is 13 amino acids long. This TCR derives from a woman under 40 in good health and CMV-seropositive. The sequencing input was PBMCs. The rearrangement joins TRBV30 to TRBJ1-3, with a weak D call TRBD1 (5 bases). In DNA, the CDR3 is TGTGCCTGGAGTCAGGGCACTGGAAACACCATATATTTT. Protein product: CAWSQGTGNTIYF.